The 26 T cell receptor beta chains presented below share a single source sample, sequenced in a study of blood T cell repertoires in COVID-19. Sequencing was performed with immunoSEQ multiplex PCR; in TCRdb, only in-frame clones are kept and a portion is missing. The repertoire holds some 200,000 clones, with under 85% as singletons. Specimen: peripheral blood. The receptors stem from a woman aged 40-49 years with acute or convalescent COVID-19.

The chain joins TRBV2 to TRBJ2-5; 9 nucleotides align to TRBD2. The V segment lost 5 bases and the J segment 1 base; nucleotides outside the gene matches: 5. Germline V gives CDR1 SNHLY, CDR2 FYNNEI. This CDR3 has 15 residues. The CDR3 loop is CASSTRAGGQETQYF. As DNA, the CDR3 is TGTGCCAGCAGTACTAGAGCGGGAGGCCAAGAGACCCAGTACTTC. The whole variable domain, filled in from reference TRBV2 and TRBJ2-5, reads EPEVTQTPSHQVTQMGQEVILRCVPISNHLYFYWYRQILGQKVEFLVSFYNNEISEKSEIFDDQFSVERPDGSNFTLKIRSTKLEDSAMYFCASSTRAGGQETQYFGPGTRLLVL.

This chain joins TRBV5-4 and TRBJ2-2; 9 positions match TRBD1. The germline CDR1 and CDR2 sequences are SGHNT and YYREEE (reference sequence). The CDR3 totals 16 residues. V dropped 4 bases and J dropped 3; count of bases not matched to a gene: 7. The CDR3 region is CASSPPGQGYTGELFF. Here the CDR3 DNA reads TGTGCCAGCAGCCCCCCCGGACAGGGGTACACCGGGGAGCTGTTTTTT.

As DNA, the CDR3 is TGTGCCAGCAGCTTGGGTCGGCGGGGTTCCCTCAGTCTCATGTACGAGCAGTACTTC. This encodes CASSLGRRGSLSLMYEQYF. This chain links TRBV5-6 with TRBJ2-7; TRBD2 is a possible D gene (6 bases). Trimming pared 0 bases from V and 4 bases from J, leaving 26 bases between. The CDR3 contains 19 residues. CDR1 is SGHDT, CDR2 YYEEEE, per germline. Using reference TRBV5-6 and TRBJ2-7 for the parts outside the CDR3, the full variable domain is DAGVTQSPTHLIKTRGQQVTLRCSPKSGHDTVSWYQQALGQGPQFIFQYYEEEERQRGNFPDRFSGHQFPNYSSELNVNALLLGDSALYLCASSLGRRGSLSLMYEQYFGPGTRLTVT.

The chain combines TRBV27 with TRBJ1-4; tentatively, D is TRBD1 (6 bases). The CDR3 loop spans 16 amino acids. Trimming left V 5 bases short and J 13 bases short, with 26 bases between. The germline V gene has CDR1 MNHEY and CDR2 SMNVEV (reference sequence). The CDR3 reads CASSPTYRAGSGVLFF. CDR3 coding DNA: TGTGCCAGCAGTCCAACCTACAGGGCCGGGTCTGGGGTACTGTTTTTT.

The chain carries TRBV29-1 and TRBJ1-2; D unresolved. The CDR3 sequence is 11 residues long. CDR1 is SQVTM and CDR2 is ANQGSEA in the germline V gene. Trimming took off 4 bases at V and 4 bases at J, with 7 bases between the two ends. Here the CDR3 reads CSVGEAYGYTF. DNA of the CDR3: TGCAGCGTTGGCGAGGCCTATGGCTACACCTTC. Drawing the rest from reference TRBV29-1 and TRBJ1-2, the complete variable domain is SAVISQKPSRDICQRGTSLTIQCQVDSQVTMMFWYRQQPGQSLTLIATANQGSEATYESGFVIDKFPISRPNLTFSTLTVSNMSPEDSSIYLCSVGEAYGYTFGSGTRLTVV.

J is TRBJ1-2 and V is TRBV4-1, with a weak D call TRBD1 (6 bases). The ends were cut back, 1 base at V and 2 bases at J, with 14 bases in the middle. Germline lookup yields CDR1 MGHRA and CDR2 YSYEKL. This CDR3 region has 16 residues. The CDR3 protein is CASSQGGTKLNYGYTF. In nucleotides, the CDR3 is TGCGCCAGCAGCCAAGGGGGGACAAAGCTAAACTATGGCTACACCTTC.

This sequence joins TRBV5-8 and TRBJ1-6; a weak D match, TRBD1 (5 bases). With 0 bases removed from V and 10 bases from J, the gap between germline ends came to 11 bases. Per the germline V gene, CDR1 is SGHTS and CDR2 is YDEGEE. CDR3 size: 14 residues. This CDR3 is CASSLVGRGSPLHF. As DNA, the CDR3 is TGTGCCAGCAGCTTGGTGGGGCGGGGATCACCCCTCCACTTT.

DNA of the CDR3: TGTGCCAGCAGTTCCCCCAGCGGTGGGGCCAACGTCCTGACTTTC. Protein sequence: CASSSPSGGANVLTF. This sequence joins TRBV28 and TRBJ2-6, with a weak D call TRBD2 (5 bases). CDR1 is MDHEN, CDR2 SYDVKM, per germline. V lost 4 bases and J 3 bases, leaving 10 bases between the germline ends. This CDR3 has 15 amino acids. Based on the CDR3 plus reference TRBV28 and TRBJ2-6, the full variable domain is DVKVTQSSRYLVKRTGEKVFLECVQDMDHENMFWYRQDPGLGLRLIYFSYDVKMKEKGDIPEGYSVSREKKERFSLILESASTNQTSMYLCASSSPSGGANVLTFGAGSRLTVL.

This chain links TRBV28 with TRBJ2-2, with TRBD1 matching 9 bases. CDR3 length equals 15 residues. Germline trimming cut 3 bases from V and 5 bases from J; bases unmatched to any gene: 4. Germline CDR1 and CDR2: MDHEN and SYDVKM. The CDR3 DNA follows: TGTGCCAGCAGTTTGGGACAGGGTAGGACCGGGGAGCTGTTTTTT. Protein sequence: CASSLGQGRTGELFF. The variable domain in full, with the rest retrieved from reference TRBV28 and TRBJ2-2, is DVKVTQSSRYLVKRTGEKVFLECVQDMDHENMFWYRQDPGLGLRLIYFSYDVKMKEKGDIPEGYSVSREKKERFSLILESASTNQTSMYLCASSLGQGRTGELFFGEGSRLTVL.

This clone was seen a few times. The chain is built from TRBV9 and TRBJ2-7, with TRBD2 matching 8 bases. Germline V gene sequence: CDR1 SGDLS, CDR2 YYNGEE. The CDR3 loop spans 15 amino acids. Germline trimming cut 4 bases from V and 0 bases from J; bases unmatched to any gene: 6. CDR3 residues: CASSPRLANSYEQYF. As DNA, the CDR3 is TGTGCCAGCAGCCCTCGACTAGCGAACTCCTACGAGCAGTACTTC.

The chain employs TRBV19 and TRBJ2-3; weak D call: TRBD1 (6 bases). This CDR3 has 15 amino acids. Trimming removed 5 bases at V and 2 bases at J, with 14 bases between. Germline V gene data show CDR1 as LNHDA and CDR2 as SQIVND (reference sequence). The CDR3 nucleotides are TGTGCCAGTAGTCCGGGACACCGGGTCACAGATACGCAGTATTTT. Its protein is CASSPGHRVTDTQYF.

The chain couples TRBV6-6 to TRBJ1-4, with TRBD1 matching 10 bases. Trimming cost V 6 bases and J 3 bases; bases outside gene matches: 4. Looked up from germline, CDR1 is MNHNY and CDR2 is SVGAGI (reference sequence). This CDR3 contains 15 residues. This CDR3 is CASSRGTGANEKLFF. CDR3 in DNA: TGTGCCAGCAGCCGAGGGACAGGGGCTAATGAAAAACTGTTTTTT.

The chain combines TRBV20-1 with TRBJ1-2, with a tentative D call TRBD1 (6 bases). The V gene's germline CDR1 is DFQATT and CDR2 SNEGSKA (reference sequence). Trimming stripped 3 bases from V and 12 bases from J, with 14 bases between. The CDR3 covers 11 residues. The CDR3, as DNA: TGCAGTGCTAGCCCCCTAACAGGGCACACCTTC. Encoded protein: CSASPLTGHTF.

This clone turned up a few times. The J gene is TRBJ1-2, the V gene TRBV4-1; a weak D match, TRBD1 (6 bases). V gave up 4 bases and J gave up 7 bases, with 13 bases separating them. Germline values: CDR1 MGHRA, CDR2 YSYEKL. CDR3 length equals 13 residues. CDR3 residues: CASSPGRGAGYTF. As DNA, the CDR3 is TGCGCCAGCAGCCCAGGACGGGGGGCTGGCTACACCTTC.

The genes are TRBV6-6 and TRBJ2-1; a possible D gene is TRBD2 (6 bases). In germline, CDR1 is MNHNY, CDR2 SVGAGI (reference sequence). Deletions cut 2 bases from V and 9 bases from J, with 14 bases between. CDR3 size: 14 residues. The CDR3 here is CASSYTGSSVEQFF. CDR3 bases: TGTGCCAGCAGTTACACCGGGAGCAGCGTTGAGCAGTTCTTC.

A word on this clone: The junction and the germline gene differ at one end; a read error may be behind it. The chain carries TRBV9 and TRBJ2-3; the D is unclear. CDR3 length: 13 residues. Germline CDR1 reads SGDLS; CDR2 reads YYNGEE. The CDR3, as DNA: TGTGCCAGCAGCGTGCCCGGAACAGATACGCAGTGTTTT. Translation gives CASSVPGTDTQCF.

CDR3 residues: CASSVNSGGGAYEQYF. CDR3 in DNA: TGTGCCAGCAGCGTTAATAGCGGGGGGGGAGCCTACGAGCAGTACTTC. V and J are TRBV7-2 and TRBJ2-7; 11 nucleotides agree with TRBD2. This CDR3 contains 16 residues. In germline, CDR1 is SGHTA, CDR2 FQGNSA. The junction had 8 bases not matched to a gene; V was cut back by 5 bases and J by 2 bases.

The V gene is TRBV28, the J gene TRBJ2-7; 11 positions match TRBD2. The V gene end was trimmed by 4 bases and the J gene end by 3 bases; junction bases not matched to a gene: 8. CDR3 length: 16 amino acids. The germline V gene has CDR1 MDHEN and CDR2 SYDVKM. The CDR3 sequence: CASSSSGTSGIYEQYF. CDR3 DNA: TGTGCCAGCAGTTCATCCGGGACTAGCGGAATCTACGAGCAGTACTTC.

This chain connects TRBV11-1 to TRBJ2-5; TRBD2 aligns across 9 bases. J gave up 2 bases and V 2 bases, and 6 bases lay outside the gene matches. The CDR3 runs to 16 residues. The germline CDR1 and CDR2 sequences are SGHAT and FQDESV (reference sequence). CDR3 bases: TGTGCCAGCAGCTTAAAACTAGCGGGTATACAAGAGACCCAGTACTTC. The encoded protein is CASSLKLAGIQETQYF.

This clone appeared a single time. The genes are TRBV28 and TRBJ2-7, with 8 nucleotides matching TRBD1. Unmatched junction bases numbered 4, after V lost 2 bases and J lost 4 bases. The CDR3 contains 14 residues. CDR1 MDHEN and CDR2 SYDVKM come from the germline V gene. The CDR3 reads CASSLPDRAYEQYF. For the CDR3, the DNA is TGTGCCAGCAGTTTACCGGACAGGGCTTACGAGCAGTACTTC.

This clone turned up a few times. V usage is TRBV5-1 and J usage is TRBJ2-2; weak D call: TRBD2 (5 bases). From germline, CDR1 is SGHRS and CDR2 YFSETQ. The CDR3 is made up of 16 amino acids. V was pared by 0 bases and J by 0 bases, with 9 bases between. CDR3 protein: CASSLERVANTGELFF. As DNA, the CDR3 is TGCGCCAGCAGCTTGGAGAGGGTGGCGAACACCGGGGAGCTGTTTTTT.

V is TRBV18 and J is TRBJ1-4; weak D call: TRBD1 (5 bases). The CDR3 is 14 residues long. Between the trimmed V and J ends, which lost 5 bases and 5 bases, there was a span of 12 bases. From germline, CDR1 is KGHSH and CDR2 LQKENI. CDR3 nucleotides: TGTGCCAGCTCATCGACAGCAGTCAATGAAAAACTGTTTTTT. This translates into CASSSTAVNEKLFF. Looking up the rest from reference TRBV18 and TRBJ1-4 gives the full variable domain: NAGVMQNPRHLVRRRGQEARLRCSPMKGHSHVYWYRQLPEEGLKFMVYLQKENIIDESGMPKERFSAEFPKEGPSILRIQQVVRGDSAAYFCASSSTAVNEKLFFGSGTQLSVL.

The chain is built from TRBV25-1 and TRBJ2-7; TRBD2 is a possible D gene (5 bases). Germline CDR1 reads MGHDK; CDR2 reads SYGVNS. This CDR3 contains 16 residues. V lost 4 bases, J lost 1 base, and 17 bases lay in between. CDR3 DNA sequence: TGTGCCAGCAGTGGAGATTGGCGGGTGAATTCCTACGAGCAGTACTTC. It is translated as CASSGDWRVNSYEQYF.

J is TRBJ1-5 and V is TRBV19; 7 bases align to TRBD1. With 4 bases clipped from V and 5 bases from J, the junction kept 11 bases outside the gene matches. CDR1 and CDR2 from the germline V gene are LNHDA and SQIVND (reference sequence). This CDR3 is 16 amino acids long. The CDR3 loop is CASSRHGTDIYQPQHF. CDR3 DNA sequence: TGTGCCAGTAGTAGACACGGGACAGATATTTATCAGCCCCAGCATTTT. The full variable domain, completed using reference TRBV19 and TRBJ1-5, is DGGITQSPKYLFRKEGQNVTLSCEQNLNHDAMYWYRQDPGQGLRLIYYSQIVNDFQKGDIAEGYSVSREKKESFPLTVTSAQKNPTAFYLCASSRHGTDIYQPQHFGDGTRLSIL.

This chain uses TRBV4-2 with TRBJ2-7, with 8 bases lining up with TRBD1. The CDR3 totals 16 residues. V lost 1 base, J lost 3 bases, and 8 bases stayed unmatched. CDR1 LGHNA and CDR2 YNFKEQ come from the germline V gene. This CDR3 reads CASSQGRARGLYEQYF. In nucleotides, the CDR3 is TGTGCCAGCAGCCAAGGTAGGGCCAGGGGGCTCTACGAGCAGTACTTC.

The CDR3 DNA reads as TGTGCCAGCAGCCCTACTGTAACAGCCAATCAGCCCCAGCATTTT. This sequence encodes CASSPTVTANQPQHF. The chain couples TRBV3-1 (or the pseudogene TRBV3-2) to TRBJ1-5; D remains unclear. The CDR3 covers 15 residues. CDR1 is LGHDT, CDR2 YNNKEL, per germline (reference sequence). Trimming shortened V by 4 bases and J by 3 bases, and 13 bases separated the two germline ends.